This entry lists 20 T cell receptor beta chains sequenced from one sample in a study of low-dose radiotherapy and immunotherapy resistance in tumors. Primers used for first-strand cDNA, a TRAV- and TRBV-specific set, covered both alpha and beta chains. Amplification of TCRs used a constant-region primer and V-primer adapter for 20 PCR cycles. In TCRdb, the reads were re-called with MiXCR into one record per CDR3 protein. The sample comprises tens of thousands of distinct CDR3 sequences, around a fifth of which are singletons, and roughly 13% rests with the top ten. Time point denoted: after trial treatment. Indicated treatment: LDRT plus nivolumab, ipilimumab, low-dose cyclophosphamide and aspirin (RACIN trial). The starting material was PBMCs, obtained after low-dose radiotherapy plus immunotherapy. These receptors came from a female donor with ovarian cancer.

This clonotype was recorded a few times. This may stem from a read error, because a much larger clone lies one nucleotide away. This chain uses TRBV7-6 with TRBJ2-7, with 7 bases identical to TRBD1. J was trimmed by 5 bases and V by 4 bases; bases with no gene match: 5. The V gene's germline CDR1 is SGHVS and CDR2 FNYEAQ. The CDR3 contains 13 residues. CDR3 protein: CASSYRDSHEQYF. The CDR3 DNA reads TGTGCCAGCAGCTACCGGGACAGCCACGAGCAGTACTTC.

Details on this clonotype: A far larger clone is one base from this, pointing to a likely read error. J is TRBJ1-5 and V is TRBV6-5, with unresolved D. Trimming took off 5 bases at V and 0 bases at J, with 5 bases between the two ends. The CDR3 covers 13 residues. In germline, CDR1 is MNHEY, CDR2 SVGAGI. CDR3 sequence (DNA): TGTGCCAGCAGTGACGGTAGCAATCAGCCCCAGCATTTT. Residues: CASSDGSNQPQHF.

This clonotype was seen at least ten times. The chain is built from TRBV20-1 and TRBJ2-2, with 8 nucleotides matching TRBD2. V shed 6 bases and J 7 bases; nucleotides not matched to a gene: 7. This CDR3 region has 13 residues. CDR1 is DFQATT and CDR2 is SNEGSKA in the germline V gene (reference sequence). For the CDR3, the DNA is TGCAGTGCCGGCGGGGGGCGGGTCGGGGAGCTGTTTTTT. This sequence encodes CSAGGGRVGELFF.

With respect to this clonotype: This is likely an artifact of a read error, given a far larger clone one base away. This rearrangement joins TRBV29-1 to TRBJ2-5; 10 bases are shared with TRBD2. The ends lost 7 bases at V and 11 bases at J; junction bases unmatched: 16. Germline V gives CDR1 SQVTM, CDR2 ANQGSEA. The CDR3 totals 14 residues. CDR3 sequence: CSARSSGSYNEQYF. The CDR3 bases are TGCAGCGCCCGGTCTAGCGGGAGCTACAATGAGCAGTACTTC.

This clonotype was observed many times. This chain uses TRBV7-2 with TRBJ2-5, with unresolved D. Per germline, CDR1 SGHTA and CDR2 FQGNSA. The CDR3 is 12 amino acids. The germline V and J ends were trimmed by 5 bases and 0 bases, with 4 bases remaining between them. CDR3 bases: TGTGCCAGCAGCGGGAACCAAGAGACCCAGTACTTC. This gives the protein CASSGNQETQYF.

In its sample, this clonotype was seen many times. The chain uses TRBV5-1 and TRBJ2-1; D gene uncertain. Trimming stripped 4 bases from V and 3 bases from J, with 11 bases between. Germline V gene lookup returns CDR1 SGHRS and CDR2 YFSETQ. The CDR3 extends over 14 amino acids. CDR3: CASSERPDYNEQFF. CDR3 bases: TGCGCCAGCAGCGAGCGACCGGACTACAATGAGCAGTTCTTC.

The rearrangement uses TRBV12-3 or TRBV12-4 and TRBJ1-1; D not resolved. The CDR3 runs to 13 residues. V lost 6 bases and J lost 2, with 10 bases in between. Here the CDR3 reads CASSLRSNTEAFF. The CDR3 DNA follows: TGTGCCAGCAGCCTCCGGTCTAACACTGAAGCTTTCTTT.

This clonotype occurred many times. The chain recombines TRBV6-2 or TRBV6-3 with TRBJ1-2, with TRBD1 matching 9 bases. Germline lookup yields CDR1 MNHEY and CDR2 SVGEGT. The V gene end was trimmed by 5 bases and the J gene end by 3 bases; junction bases not matched to a gene: 10. The CDR3 totals 16 residues. CDR3 sequence reads: CASSDTGTGFDYGYTF. For the CDR3, the DNA is TGTGCCAGCAGTGACACCGGGACAGGGTTCGACTATGGCTACACCTTC.

Concerning this clonotype: Since a far larger clone is one base different, this is likely a read error. The chain recombines TRBV10-3 with TRBJ2-1; 10 positions agree with TRBD2. CDR3 length: 15 residues. V lost 7 bases to trimming and J lost 13 bases; unmatched junction nucleotides: 16. Germline V gene sequence: CDR1 ENHRY, CDR2 SYGVKD. This chain's CDR3 is CAIMIPSGSRETQFF. CDR3 coding DNA: TGTGCCATCATGATTCCTAGCGGGAGTCGGGAGACCCAGTTCTTC.

This clonotype was seen many times. CDR3 nucleotide sequence: TGTGCCAGCAGACCCGCGTCCGGGACGGCCGGGGAGCTGTTTTTT. It codes for CASRPASGTAGELFF. The rearrangement uses TRBV5-4 and TRBJ2-2; D is tentatively TRBD1 or TRBD2 (5 bases each). V was cut by 5 bases and J by 6 bases, with 17 bases left in between. This CDR3 spans 15 amino acids. The germline V gene has CDR1 SGHNT and CDR2 YYREEE (reference sequence).

This clonotype was detected many times. CDR3 amino acids: CATSSSLPNTEAFF. CDR3 coding DNA: TGTGCCACCAGTTCATCACTCCCGAACACTGAAGCTTTCTTT. The chain uses TRBV24-1 and TRBJ1-1; D remains unclear. This CDR3 spans 14 amino acids. Germline CDR1 KGHDR, CDR2 SFDVKD. Trimming left V 6 bases short and J 1 base short, with 11 bases between.

This chain connects TRBV2 to TRBJ1-1; 11 nucleotides line up with TRBD1. The length of the CDR3 is 15 residues. The V gene's germline CDR1 is SNHLY and CDR2 FYNNEI. V lost 3 bases, J lost 5 bases, and 5 bases stayed unmatched. DNA of the CDR3: TGTGCCAGCAGTGACCACGGGACAGGGGGTACTGAAGCTTTCTTT. Its translation: CASSDHGTGGTEAFF.

This clonotype was counted many times. This chain uses TRBV18 with TRBJ1-2, with 8 positions matching TRBD1. The CDR3 has 14 residues. The germline V gene has CDR1 KGHSH and CDR2 LQKENI. V gave up 2 bases and J gave up 4 bases; unmatched junction bases: 3. The CDR3 loop is CASSPATGGYGYTF. CDR3 nucleotides: TGTGCCAGCTCACCAGCAACAGGGGGCTATGGCTACACCTTC.

Ten or more counts support this clonotype. The chain joins TRBV5-1 to TRBJ2-1, with D perhaps TRBD1 or TRBD2 (5 bases each). Germline lookup yields CDR1 SGHRS and CDR2 YFSETQ. The CDR3 consists of 16 residues. V gave up 0 bases and J gave up 5 bases, with 15 bases separating them. CDR3 protein: CASSLAGTEVHNEQFF. The CDR3 nucleotides read TGCGCCAGCAGCTTGGCTGGGACGGAGGTACACAATGAGCAGTTCTTC. The variable domain in full, completed from reference TRBV5-1 and TRBJ2-1, reads KAGVTQTPRYLIKTRGQQVTLSCSPISGHRSVSWYQQTPGQGLQFLFEYFSETQRNKGNFPGRFSGRQFSNSRSEMNVSTLELGDSALYLCASSLAGTEVHNEQFFGPGTRLTVL.

Remarks on this clonotype: One end of the junction varies from germline; a read error may be responsible. V is TRBV5-6 and J is TRBJ2-5; D remains unclear. The CDR3 spans 11 residues. CDR1 and CDR2 (germline): SGHDT, YYEEEE. The CDR3 loop is CASSLYQESDF. For the CDR3, the DNA is TGTGCCAGCAGCTTGTACCAGGAGAGTGACTTC.

The sample holds many counts of this clonotype. The chain is built from TRBV7-9 and TRBJ2-3, with TRBD2 matching over 10 bases. The junction had 4 bases not matched to a gene; V was cut back by 1 base and J by 3 bases. The CDR3 length is 16 residues. Germline CDR1 is SEHNR and CDR2 is FQNEAQ (reference sequence). Here the CDR3 reads CASSLVSGRGTDTQYF. The CDR3 DNA reads as TGTGCCAGCAGCTTAGTAAGCGGGAGGGGAACAGATACGCAGTATTTT.

A word on this clonotype: It is likely a read error: a sequence one base away is far more abundant. The chain joins TRBV2 to TRBJ2-7; a weak D match, TRBD2 (6 bases). This CDR3 is built from 14 residues. The germline gives CDR1 SNHLY, CDR2 FYNNEI. V lost 6 bases to trimming and J lost 7 bases, with 19 bases between them. The CDR3 region is CASRRTTFLDEQYF. Written as DNA, the CDR3 is TGTGCCAGCAGGAGGACTACCTTTCTGGATGAGCAGTACTTC.

This clonotype has a count of ten or more. The chain couples TRBV6-2 or TRBV6-3 to TRBJ1-5; 7 nucleotides match TRBD1. The V gene's germline CDR1 is MNHEY and CDR2 SVGEGT. The CDR3 has 15 residues. The junction had 6 bases not matched to a gene; V was cut back by 6 bases and J by 1 base. The CDR3: CASSLTGMSNQPQHF. The CDR3 coding sequence is TGTGCCAGCAGCTTGACAGGGATGAGCAATCAGCCCCAGCATTTT.

This chain connects TRBV30 to TRBJ1-6, with D hard to call. Trimming took off 0 bases at V and 4 bases at J, with 10 bases between the two ends. Germline V gene lookup returns CDR1 GTSNPN and CDR2 SVGIG (reference sequence). CDR3 length: 15 residues. CDR3 region: CAWSVLDLYNSPLHF. The DNA of the CDR3 is TGTGCCTGGAGTGTACTTGACCTATATAATTCACCCCTCCACTTT. The whole variable domain, filled in from reference TRBV30 and TRBJ1-6, reads SQTIHQWPATLVQPVGSPLSLECTVEGTSNPNLYWYRQAAGRGLQLLFYSVGIGQISSEVPQNLSASRPQDRQFILSSKKLLLSDSGFYLCAWSVLDLYNSPLHFGNGTRLTVT.

At least ten counts were recorded for this clonotype. The chain couples TRBV7-9 to TRBJ2-6; D ambiguous. Trimming removed 8 bases at V and 0 bases at J, with 11 bases between. CDR3 length equals 15 residues. Germline V gene sequence: CDR1 SEHNR, CDR2 FQNEAQ (reference sequence). This CDR3 reads CASQAFSSGANVLTF. Here the CDR3 DNA reads TGTGCCAGCCAAGCTTTTAGCTCTGGGGCCAACGTCCTGACTTTC.